This TCR beta chain is from a study of blood T cell repertoires in COVID-19. Study details: Donors in the United States, Italy and Spain gave samples during acute or convalescent COVID-19. PBMCs, B-cell-depleted T cells, or T cells provided the cDNA or gDNA that made up the material.

This clone turned up a few times. The CDR3 loop spans 15 amino acids. Trimming stripped 1 base from V and 11 bases from J, with 20 bases between. Germline V gene lookup returns CDR1 LGHDT and CDR2 YNNKEL (reference sequence). In the authors' workflow: It was from reference gene primer amplification that nucleated cell counts were estimated. The table came from immunoSEQ multiplex PCR; TCRdb's copy has only in-frame clones and leaves some out. The V and J calls and clone size come from that table; D and trimming were worked out from the DNA. The repertoire holds about 190,000 clones, roughly 91% seen once, with approximately 4.5% in the top ten.

This TCR came from a human donor in a cohort sampled during active COVID-19. Sequenced input: peripheral blood. The V and J genes are TRBV3-1 (or the pseudogene TRBV3-2) and TRBJ1-1; the D gene is possibly TRBD1 (5 bases). CDR3 protein: CASSQVQGWRGTAFF. CDR3 sequence (DNA): TGTGCCAGCAGCCAAGTCCAGGGTTGGAGGGGTACGGCTTTCTTT.